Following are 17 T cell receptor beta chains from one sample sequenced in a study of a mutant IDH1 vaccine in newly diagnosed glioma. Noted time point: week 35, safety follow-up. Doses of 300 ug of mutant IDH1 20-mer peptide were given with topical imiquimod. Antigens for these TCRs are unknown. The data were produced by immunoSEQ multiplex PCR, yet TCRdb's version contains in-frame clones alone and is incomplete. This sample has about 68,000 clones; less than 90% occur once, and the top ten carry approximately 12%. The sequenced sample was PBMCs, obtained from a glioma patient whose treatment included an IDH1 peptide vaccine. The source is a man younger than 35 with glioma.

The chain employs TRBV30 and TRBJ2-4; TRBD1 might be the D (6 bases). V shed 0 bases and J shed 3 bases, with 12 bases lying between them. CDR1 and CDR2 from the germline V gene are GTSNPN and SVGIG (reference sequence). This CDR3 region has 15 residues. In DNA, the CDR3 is TGTGCCTGGAGTGTCAGGGGTACGATCAAAAACATTCAGTACTTC. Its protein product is CAWSVRGTIKNIQYF.

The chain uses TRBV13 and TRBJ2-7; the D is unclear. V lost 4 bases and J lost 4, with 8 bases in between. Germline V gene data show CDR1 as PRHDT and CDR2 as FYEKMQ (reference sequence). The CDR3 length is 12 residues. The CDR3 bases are TGTGCCAGCAGCTCCCAGGCTTACGAGCAGTACTTC. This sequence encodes CASSSQAYEQYF. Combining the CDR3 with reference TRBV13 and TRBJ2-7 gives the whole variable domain AAGVIQSPRHLIKEKRETATLKCYPIPRHDTVYWYQQGPGQDPQFLISFYEKMQSDKGSIPDRFSAQQFSDYHSELNMSSLELGDSALYFCASSSQAYEQYFGPGTRLTVT.

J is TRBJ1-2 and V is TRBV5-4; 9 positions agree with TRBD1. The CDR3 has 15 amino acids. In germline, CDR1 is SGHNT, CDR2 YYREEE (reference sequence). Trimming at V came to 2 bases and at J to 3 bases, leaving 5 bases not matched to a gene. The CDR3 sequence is CASSFRDREYYGYTF. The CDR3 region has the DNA TGTGCCAGCAGCTTCCGGGACAGGGAGTACTATGGCTACACCTTC.

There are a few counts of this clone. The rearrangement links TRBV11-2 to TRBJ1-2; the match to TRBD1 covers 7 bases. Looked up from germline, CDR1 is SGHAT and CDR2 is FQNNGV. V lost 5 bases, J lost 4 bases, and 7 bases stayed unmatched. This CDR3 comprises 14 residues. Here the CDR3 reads CASSPTGNLYGYTF. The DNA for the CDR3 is TGTGCCAGCAGCCCGACAGGGAATCTCTATGGCTACACCTTC.

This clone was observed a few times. The CDR3: CASSHRDRGQGTEAFF. The DNA for the CDR3 is TGTGCCAGCAGCCACAGGGACAGGGGGCAGGGCACTGAAGCTTTCTTT. The rearrangement joins TRBV4-2 to TRBJ1-1; 12 bases are a match to TRBD1. The CDR3 totals 16 residues. Germline lookup yields CDR1 LGHNA and CDR2 YNFKEQ. V gave up 3 bases and J gave up 4 bases; unmatched junction bases: 6.

This CDR3 reads CASSSLLYGYTF. The CDR3 nucleotides read TGTGCCAGCAGCTCCCTCCTCTATGGCTACACCTTC. The chain combines TRBV5-4 with TRBJ1-2; D unresolved. Trimming shortened V by 3 bases and J by 4 bases, and 7 bases separated the two germline ends. The germline CDR1 and CDR2 sequences are SGHNT and YYREEE (reference sequence). This CDR3 comprises 12 residues.

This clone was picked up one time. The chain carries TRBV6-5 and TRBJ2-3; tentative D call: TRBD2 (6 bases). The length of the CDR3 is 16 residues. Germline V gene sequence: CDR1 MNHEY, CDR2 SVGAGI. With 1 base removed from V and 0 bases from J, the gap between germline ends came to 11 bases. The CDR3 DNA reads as TGTGCCAGCAGTTACTTGGGCGGGGTTAGCACAGATACGCAGTATTTT. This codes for CASSYLGGVSTDTQYF.

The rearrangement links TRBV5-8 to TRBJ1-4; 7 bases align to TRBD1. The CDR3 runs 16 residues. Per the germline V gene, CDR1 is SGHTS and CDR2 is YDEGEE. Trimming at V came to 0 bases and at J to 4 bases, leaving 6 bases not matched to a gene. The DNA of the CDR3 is TGTGCCAGCAGCTTGGGCGAGGGGGCCATTAATGAAAAACTGTTTTTT. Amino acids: CASSLGEGAINEKLFF.

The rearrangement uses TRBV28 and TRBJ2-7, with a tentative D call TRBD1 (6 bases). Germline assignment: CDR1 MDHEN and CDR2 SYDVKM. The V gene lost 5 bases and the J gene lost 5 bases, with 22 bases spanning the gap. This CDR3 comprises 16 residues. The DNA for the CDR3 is TGTGCCAGCAGTCTAACCTACAACAGGGTAGGTGACGAGCAGTACTTC. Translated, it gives CASSLTYNRVGDEQYF. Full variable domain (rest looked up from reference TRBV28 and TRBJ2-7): DVKVTQSSRYLVKRTGEKVFLECVQDMDHENMFWYRQDPGLGLRLIYFSYDVKMKEKGDIPEGYSVSREKKERFSLILESASTNQTSMYLCASSLTYNRVGDEQYFGPGTRLTVT.

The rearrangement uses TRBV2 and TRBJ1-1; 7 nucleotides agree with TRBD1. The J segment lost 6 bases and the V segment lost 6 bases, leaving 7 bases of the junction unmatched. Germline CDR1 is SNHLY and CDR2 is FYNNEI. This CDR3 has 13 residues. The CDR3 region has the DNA TGTGCCAGCAGCCTGGACAGGCCCCCTGAAGCTTTCTTT. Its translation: CASSLDRPPEAFF.

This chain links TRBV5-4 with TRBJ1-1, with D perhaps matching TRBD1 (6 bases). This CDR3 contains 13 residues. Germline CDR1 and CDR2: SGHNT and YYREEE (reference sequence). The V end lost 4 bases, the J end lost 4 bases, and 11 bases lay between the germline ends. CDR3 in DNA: TGTGCCAGCAGCCAAGACAGGAGCACTGAAGCTTTCTTT. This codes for CASSQDRSTEAFF.

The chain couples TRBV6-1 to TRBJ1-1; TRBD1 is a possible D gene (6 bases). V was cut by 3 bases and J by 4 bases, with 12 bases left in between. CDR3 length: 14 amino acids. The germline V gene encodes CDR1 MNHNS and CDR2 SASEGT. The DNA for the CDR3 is TGTGCCAGCAGTGAGATCGGGGGCGGCACTGAAGCTTTCTTT. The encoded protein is CASSEIGGGTEAFF.

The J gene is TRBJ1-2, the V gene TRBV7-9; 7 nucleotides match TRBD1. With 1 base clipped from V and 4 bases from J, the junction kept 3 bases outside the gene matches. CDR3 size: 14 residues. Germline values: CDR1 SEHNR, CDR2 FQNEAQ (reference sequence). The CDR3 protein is CASSLGRDSYGYTF. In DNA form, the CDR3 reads TGTGCCAGCAGCTTAGGACGGGACAGCTATGGCTACACCTTC.

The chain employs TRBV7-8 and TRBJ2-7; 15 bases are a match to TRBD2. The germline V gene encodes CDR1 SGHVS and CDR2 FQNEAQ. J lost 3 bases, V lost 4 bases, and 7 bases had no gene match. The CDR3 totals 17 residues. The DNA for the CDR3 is TGTGCCAGCAGCTCGGGACTAGCGGGAGGATTATTCTACGAGCAGTACTTC. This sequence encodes CASSSGLAGGLFYEQYF.

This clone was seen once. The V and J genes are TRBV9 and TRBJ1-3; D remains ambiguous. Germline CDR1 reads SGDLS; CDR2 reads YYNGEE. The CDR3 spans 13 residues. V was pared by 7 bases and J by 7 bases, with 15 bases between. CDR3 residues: CASGRRETNTIYF. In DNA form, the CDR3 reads TGTGCCAGCGGCCGAAGGGAGACGAACACCATATATTTT.

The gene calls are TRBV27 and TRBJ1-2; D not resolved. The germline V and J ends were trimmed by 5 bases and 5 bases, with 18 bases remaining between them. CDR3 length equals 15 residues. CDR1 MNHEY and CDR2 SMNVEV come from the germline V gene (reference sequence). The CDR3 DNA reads TGTGCCAGCAGTGACTTAGGGCTCACGGGGTATGGCTACACCTTC. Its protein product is CASSDLGLTGYGYTF.

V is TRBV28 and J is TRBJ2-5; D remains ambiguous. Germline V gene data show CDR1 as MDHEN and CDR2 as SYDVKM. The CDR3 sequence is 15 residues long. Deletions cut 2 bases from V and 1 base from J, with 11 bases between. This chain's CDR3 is CASSLMSELQETQYF. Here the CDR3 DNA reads TGTGCCAGCAGTTTAATGTCAGAACTCCAAGAGACCCAGTACTTC.